The 16 T cell receptor beta chains below were found in one sample sequenced in a study of T cells in narcolepsy. TCRdb keeps only in-frame clones here, not all; method: immunoSEQ multiplex PCR. Of fewer than 35,000 clones in the sample, 70% to 80% were seen once. Sequenced sample: CD45RA- memory CD4+ T cells from PBMCs. All receptors derive from a human donor with narcolepsy.

J is TRBJ1-5 and V is TRBV7-9; no firm D call. The germline CDR1 and CDR2 sequences are SEHNR and FQNEAQ (reference sequence). Trimming stripped 5 bases from V and 0 bases from J, with 11 bases between. The CDR3 covers 15 residues. This CDR3 is CASSPLTGSNQPQHF. In DNA, the CDR3 is TGTGCCAGCAGCCCATTGACGGGTAGCAATCAGCCCCAGCATTTT.

The chain employs TRBV18 and TRBJ2-7; 7 bases match TRBD1. Per germline, CDR1 KGHSH and CDR2 LQKENI. CDR3 length equals 17 residues. J was trimmed by 3 bases and V by 1 base; bases with no gene match: 12. CDR3 DNA: TGTGCCAGCTCACCACTGAGGCCTCTAGGGGGCCTCTACGAGCAGTACTTC. Its translation: CASSPLRPLGGLYEQYF.

Comment on this clone: The DNA is omitted, as the CDR3 cannot be located on it reliably, and the CDR3 follows TCRdb's listing. This chain connects TRBV7-3 to TRBJ2-1. Termini included, the CDR3 measures 16 amino acids. CDR1 is SGHTA, CDR2 FQGTGA, per germline. The chain's CDR3 is CASSPTSGRTYNEQFF.

The chain links TRBV7-2 to TRBJ2-3; weak D call: TRBD1 (5 bases). From germline, CDR1 is SGHTA and CDR2 FQGNSA. CDR3 size: 12 residues. V lost 8 bases to trimming and J lost 4 bases, with 10 bases between them. The CDR3 reads CASGQEPDTQYF. The CDR3 nucleotides are TGTGCCAGCGGACAAGAACCAGATACGCAGTATTTT.

This chain connects TRBV6-1 to TRBJ2-7, with D tentatively TRBD2 (5 bases). Germline V gene lookup returns CDR1 MNHNS and CDR2 SASEGT. Deletions cut 0 bases from V and 6 bases from J, with 9 bases between. CDR3 length equals 13 residues. Here the CDR3 reads CASSEAVGGEQYF. The CDR3 DNA sequence: TGTGCCAGCAGTGAAGCGGTAGGAGGCGAGCAGTACTTC.

The genes are TRBV9 and TRBJ2-2; D possibly corresponds to TRBD1 (6 bases). The CDR3 is made up of 15 amino acids. Looked up from germline, CDR1 is SGDLS and CDR2 is YYNGEE. V lost 0 bases to trimming and J lost 6 bases, with 12 bases between them. The CDR3 DNA follows: TGTGCCAGCAGCGTAGCCCCAGGGGTGGCCGGGGAGCTGTTTTTT. Its protein product is CASSVAPGVAGELFF.

The chain links TRBV12-5 to TRBJ1-2, with 7 bases fitting TRBD1. This CDR3 is built from 16 residues. Germline assignment: CDR1 LGHNT and CDR2 FRNRAP. With V trimmed by 1 base and J by 1 base, 6 bases remained unmatched. DNA of the CDR3: TGTGCTAGTGGTTTGGGGGGACAGACTCTTAACTATGGCTACACCTTC. This encodes CASGLGGQTLNYGYTF.

The chain links TRBV15 to TRBJ2-3, with D hard to call. The CDR3 is 17 amino acids. Trimming pared 0 bases from V and 0 bases from J, leaving 13 bases between. The germline CDR1 and CDR2 sequences are LNHNV and YYDKDF (reference sequence). Here the CDR3 DNA reads TGTGCCACCAGCAGAGATTGGGCGGCTTCGAGCACAGATACGCAGTATTTT. Amino acids: CATSRDWAASSTDTQYF.

This chain uses TRBV4-2 with TRBJ2-5; 8 nucleotides match TRBD2. After removal of 9 bases from V and 4 bases from J, the junction contained 4 bases not matched to a gene. Looked up from germline, CDR1 is LGHNA and CDR2 is YNFKEQ. This CDR3 comprises 12 residues. The CDR3, as DNA: TGTGCCAGTCGGGCGGGAGGAGAGACCCAGTACTTC. Translating gives CASRAGGETQYF.

The V gene is TRBV19, the J gene TRBJ2-5; 8 positions match TRBD2. Germline V gives CDR1 LNHDA, CDR2 SQIVND (reference sequence). The J segment lost 11 bases and the V segment lost 3 bases, leaving 5 bases of the junction unmatched. The CDR3 spans 12 residues. CDR3 in amino acids: CASSMGKREQYF. CDR3 nucleotide sequence: TGTGCCAGTAGTATGGGGAAGCGGGAGCAGTACTTC.

This chain uses TRBV5-4 with TRBJ1-1; no reliable D call. Germline CDR1 reads SGHNT; CDR2 reads YYREEE (reference sequence). CDR3 length: 15 amino acids. V dropped 0 bases and J dropped 1 base, with 10 bases sitting between them. The CDR3 here is CASSLEGRPNTEAFF. CDR3 coding DNA: TGTGCCAGCAGCTTGGAGGGCAGACCGAACACTGAAGCTTTCTTT.

This clone was counted only a few times. The V gene is TRBV5-1, the J gene TRBJ2-3; a weak D match, TRBD2 (6 bases). The CDR3 spans 15 residues. The ends were cut back, 0 bases at V and 3 bases at J, with 11 bases in the middle. Looked up from germline, CDR1 is SGHRS and CDR2 is YFSETQ. The CDR3: CASSLVPGETDTQYF. Here the CDR3 DNA reads TGCGCCAGCAGCTTGGTCCCGGGAGAAACAGATACGCAGTATTTT.

This clone appeared a few times. This chain links TRBV6-1 with TRBJ1-1; TRBD1 matches 7 bases. Germline assignment: CDR1 MNHNS and CDR2 SASEGT. Trimming removed 6 bases from V and 0 bases from J; junction bases left unmatched: 1. The CDR3 has 13 amino acids. DNA for the CDR3: TGTGCCAGCAGCGGGACAGTGAACACTGAAGCTTTCTTT. It encodes CASSGTVNTEAFF.

V usage is TRBV6-5 and J usage is TRBJ1-3; the match to TRBD1 covers 7 bases. The germline gives CDR1 MNHEY, CDR2 SVGAGI. CDR3 length: 15 amino acids. The junction had 4 bases not matched to a gene; V was cut back by 2 bases and J by 3 bases. CDR3 loop: CASSYQDRVGNTIYF. The CDR3 DNA follows: TGTGCCAGCAGTTACCAAGACAGGGTTGGAAACACCATATATTTT.

This chain links TRBV5-1 with TRBJ1-4, with TRBD1 matching 7 bases. Germline CDR1 SGHRS, CDR2 YFSETQ. V trimming: 4 bases; J trimming: 6 bases; junction bases outside the gene matches: 12. The CDR3 has 16 amino acids. The CDR3 region is CASSITPGGRDEKLFF. As DNA, the CDR3 is TGCGCCAGCAGCATAACGCCAGGGGGTCGGGATGAAAAACTGTTTTTT. The whole variable domain, remainder taken from reference TRBV5-1 and TRBJ1-4, is KAGVTQTPRYLIKTRGQQVTLSCSPISGHRSVSWYQQTPGQGLQFLFEYFSETQRNKGNFPGRFSGRQFSNSRSEMNVSTLELGDSALYLCASSITPGGRDEKLFFGSGTQLSVL.

V is TRBV9 and J is TRBJ1-6; perhaps TRBD1 as D (6 bases). The CDR3 is made up of 15 amino acids. Trimming pared 4 bases from V and 9 bases from J, leaving 17 bases between. The germline V gene encodes CDR1 SGDLS and CDR2 YYNGEE. This CDR3 is CASSHPRGLRSPLHF. CDR3 in DNA: TGTGCCAGCAGCCACCCCCGGGGGCTTCGTTCACCCCTCCACTTT.